Shown below are 20 T cell receptor beta chains from a single sample sequenced in a study of blood T cell repertoires in COVID-19. Profiled with immunoSEQ multiplex PCR; TCRdb holds only in-frame clones, not every one. Among approximately 190,000 clones listed, approximately 92% were seen once. Sequencing was performed on peripheral blood. These receptors came from a middle-aged man with acute or convalescent COVID-19.

The sample holds a few counts of this clone. The chain uses TRBV6-5 and TRBJ1-2, with 7 bases lining up with TRBD1. The CDR3 has 13 amino acids. Trimming removed 6 bases from V and 8 bases from J; junction bases left unmatched: 9. CDR1 and CDR2 (germline): MNHEY, SVGAGI. Written as DNA, the CDR3 is TGTGCCAGCAGGAAACAGGGGTCGGGGGGCTACACCTTC. This encodes CASRKQGSGGYTF.

The chain is built from TRBV14 and TRBJ2-1, with 7 bases aligning to TRBD1. Germline CDR1 SGHDN, CDR2 FVKESK. The junction had 7 bases not matched to a gene; V was cut back by 5 bases and J by 6 bases. This CDR3 contains 14 residues. CDR3 sequence: CASSARQGSNEQFF. The CDR3 bases are TGTGCCAGCAGCGCACGACAGGGAAGCAATGAGCAGTTCTTC.

The V gene is TRBV7-9, the J gene TRBJ2-1, with 9 bases that match TRBD1. The length of the CDR3 is 17 residues. Trimming cost V 4 bases and J 6 bases; bases outside gene matches: 13. Germline assignment: CDR1 SEHNR and CDR2 FQNEAQ (reference sequence). The CDR3: CASSYRGNRGQGNEQFF. CDR3 sequence (DNA): TGTGCCAGCAGCTACAGGGGAAACAGGGGGCAAGGCAATGAGCAGTTCTTC.

V is TRBV5-8 and J is TRBJ1-2; 9 bases are a match to TRBD1. CDR3 length: 15 residues. Germline V gene sequence: CDR1 SGHTS, CDR2 YDEGEE. The trim removed 9 bases at V and 9 bases at J, leaving 18 bases unmatched. This chain's CDR3 is CAIPGTPGTGRRYTF. In DNA form, the CDR3 reads TGTGCCATTCCCGGGACACCGGGGACAGGGCGACGCTACACCTTC. Full variable domain (rest looked up from reference TRBV5-8 and TRBJ1-2): EAGVTQSPTHLIKTRGQQATLRCSPISGHTSVYWYQQALGLGLQFLLWYDEGEERNRGNFPPRFSGRQFPNYSSELNVNALELEDSALYLCAIPGTPGTGRRYTFGSGTRLTVV.

The chain links TRBV6-5 to TRBJ2-3; 9 positions agree with TRBD1. Unmatched junction bases numbered 9, after V lost 6 bases and J lost 8 bases. This CDR3 is built from 14 residues. CDR1 and CDR2 from the germline V gene are MNHEY and SVGAGI. The CDR3 region is CASRGTGTIGTQYF. DNA of the CDR3: TGTGCCAGCAGAGGGACAGGGACGATTGGTACGCAGTATTTT.

This clone has only one observation. The J gene is TRBJ2-3, the V gene TRBV6-5; D ambiguous. Trimming removed 6 bases at V and 0 bases at J, with 13 bases between. The length of the CDR3 is 15 residues. Germline CDR1 is MNHEY and CDR2 is SVGAGI. CDR3 amino acids: CASRKTQQSTDTQYF. CDR3 in DNA: TGTGCCAGCAGAAAGACACAGCAAAGCACAGATACGCAGTATTTT.

The genes are TRBV11-2 and TRBJ2-5, with D perhaps TRBD2 (5 bases). Germline CDR1 is SGHAT and CDR2 is FQNNGV. The V end lost 4 bases, the J end lost 3 bases, and 9 bases lay between the germline ends. This CDR3 has 13 residues. The CDR3 bases are TGTGCCAGCAGCTCCGGACTCGAAGAGACCCAGTACTTC. Translated: CASSSGLEETQYF.

The rearrangement uses TRBV6-2 or TRBV6-3 and TRBJ2-5; D possibly corresponds to TRBD2 (6 bases). The CDR3 totals 16 residues. CDR1 MNHEY and CDR2 SVGEGT come from the germline V gene. V was clipped by 2 bases and J by 2 bases, with 15 bases between them. CDR3 bases: TGTGCCAGCAGTTACGGTTCGTGGGGGGATCAAGAGACCCAGTACTTC. It yields the protein CASSYGSWGDQETQYF.

The chain couples TRBV10-3 to TRBJ2-7; TRBD2 might be the D (5 bases). Germline-derived CDR1 and CDR2 are ENHRY and SYGVKD. V shed 5 bases and J shed 1 base, with 21 bases lying between them. The CDR3 loop spans 17 amino acids. CDR3 DNA sequence: TGTGCCATCAGTCCCCCTGCCCCTAGCTCGCGGTCCTACGAGCAGTACGTC. This sequence encodes CAISPPAPSSRSYEQYV.

This clone was seen a single time. The chain joins TRBV6-1 to TRBJ2-7; 11 bases match TRBD2. Trimming removed 0 bases from V and 5 bases from J; junction bases left unmatched: 3. The CDR3 covers 15 residues. Looked up from germline, CDR1 is MNHNS and CDR2 is SASEGT. This CDR3 is CASSEALAGGNEQYV. Written as DNA, the CDR3 is TGTGCCAGCAGTGAAGCTTTAGCGGGGGGGAACGAGCAGTACGTC.

The genes are TRBV27 and TRBJ2-2, with D possibly TRBD1 on 5 matching bases. Germline V gene lookup returns CDR1 MNHEY and CDR2 SMNVEV (reference sequence). The CDR3 length is 14 residues. Trimming removed 3 bases from V and 5 bases from J, with 10 bases in between. Here the CDR3 DNA reads TGTGCCAGCAGTTTGATTCAGGGTACCGGGGAGCTGTTTTTT. Its protein is CASSLIQGTGELFF.

J is TRBJ1-2 and V is TRBV27; the match to TRBD1 covers 9 bases. The CDR3 spans 13 residues. V was pared by 5 bases and J by 5 bases, with 3 bases of the junction left unmatched. Germline CDR1 reads MNHEY; CDR2 reads SMNVEV (reference sequence). DNA for the CDR3: TGTGCCAGCAGTCGACAGGGGGAATATGGCTACACCTTC. It codes for CASSRQGEYGYTF.

CDR3 loop: CASSPGQGTGELFF. CDR3 DNA: TGTGCCAGCAGCCCTGGACAGGGGACCGGGGAGCTGTTTTTT. The chain carries TRBV11-1 and TRBJ2-2, with 9 bases matching TRBD1. The trim removed 5 bases at V and 5 bases at J, leaving 3 bases unmatched. CDR3 length: 14 amino acids. In germline, CDR1 is SGHAT, CDR2 FQDESV (reference sequence).

This rearrangement joins TRBV3-1 (or the pseudogene TRBV3-2) to TRBJ1-2; D remains ambiguous. Trimming took 0 bases from V and 6 from J, leaving 14 bases between them. The CDR3 length is 15 residues. Looked up from germline, CDR1 is LGHDT and CDR2 is YNNKEL (reference sequence). The chain's CDR3 is CASSQEKGVGDGYTF. In DNA form, the CDR3 reads TGTGCCAGCAGCCAAGAGAAGGGAGTTGGCGATGGCTACACCTTC.

The chain carries TRBV5-1 and TRBJ2-1; D may be TRBD1 (6 bases). Per the germline V gene, CDR1 is SGHRS and CDR2 is YFSETQ. V was clipped by 4 bases and J by 13 bases, with 15 bases between them. This CDR3 spans 12 amino acids. The CDR3 spells CASSTSNRVQFF. In DNA, the CDR3 is TGCGCCAGCAGCACGTCTAACAGGGTCCAGTTCTTC.

With respect to this clone: Other DNA sequences in the sample encode the same CDR3. V usage is TRBV5-1 and J usage is TRBJ1-1; 7 positions agree with TRBD1. Unmatched junction bases numbered 4, after V lost 0 bases and J lost 5 bases. The CDR3 has 14 amino acids. Germline-derived CDR1 and CDR2 are SGHRS and YFSETQ. The CDR3 reads CASSLAGGNTEAFF. As DNA, the CDR3 is TGCGCCAGCAGCTTGGCAGGGGGTAATACTGAAGCTTTCTTT.

The V gene is TRBV7-3, the J gene TRBJ1-2; D unclear. The V end lost 5 bases, the J end lost 4 bases, and 14 bases lay between the germline ends. The germline gives CDR1 SGHTA, CDR2 FQGTGA. This CDR3 is built from 14 residues. CDR3 coding DNA: TGTGCCAGCAGCCCGTCGGCCAGCGGCTATGGCTACACCTTC. The encoded protein is CASSPSASGYGYTF. Complete variable domain (other parts from reference TRBV7-3 and TRBJ1-2): GAGVSQTPSNKVTEKGKYVELRCDPISGHTALYWYRQSLGQGPEFLIYFQGTGAADDSGLPNDRFFAVRPEGSVSTLKIQRTERGDSAVYLCASSPSASGYGYTFGSGTRLTVV.

This chain connects TRBV3-1 (or the pseudogene TRBV3-2) to TRBJ1-1; D perhaps matches TRBD1 (6 bases). The CDR3 is 16 residues long. V dropped 1 base and J dropped 1 base, with 13 bases sitting between them. The germline V gene has CDR1 LGHDT and CDR2 YNNKEL (reference sequence). The CDR3 DNA is TGTGCCAGCAGCCAAGTTGGGACATCCCGGAACACTGAAGCTTTCTTT. It translates to CASSQVGTSRNTEAFF.

The chain uses TRBV5-1 and TRBJ2-7; 8 bases are shared with TRBD1. The CDR3 is 14 residues long. The V segment lost 0 bases and the J segment 4 bases; nucleotides outside the gene matches: 3. Germline V gene data show CDR1 as SGHRS and CDR2 as YFSETQ. CDR3 loop: CASSLGQGKYEQYF. In DNA, the CDR3 is TGCGCCAGCAGCTTGGGACAGGGGAAGTACGAGCAGTACTTC.

This clone was seen more than once but under ten times. The chain joins TRBV18 to TRBJ2-2; TRBD1 aligns across 7 bases. The V segment lost 4 bases and the J segment 0 bases; nucleotides outside the gene matches: 2. Germline V gene sequence: CDR1 KGHSH, CDR2 LQKENI. This CDR3 region has 15 residues. The chain's CDR3 is CASSRGTANTGELFF. The CDR3 DNA is TGTGCCAGCTCACGGGGGACAGCGAACACCGGGGAGCTGTTTTTT. The complete variable domain, with remaining parts taken from reference TRBV18 and TRBJ2-2, reads NAGVMQNPRHLVRRRGQEARLRCSPMKGHSHVYWYRQLPEEGLKFMVYLQKENIIDESGMPKERFSAEFPKEGPSILRIQQVVRGDSAAYFCASSRGTANTGELFFGEGSRLTVL.